Listed here are 18 T cell receptor beta chains from one sample, sequenced in a study of T cell responses to AZD1222 COVID-19 vaccine. Data came from immunoSEQ multiplex PCR; TCRdb stores just in-frame clones and leaves some out. Here the sample spans 120,000 to 150,000 clones, about 92% being singletons. Sequencing was performed on peripheral blood, taken on day 0 of AZD1222 vaccination. These receptors all come from an adult in good health.

This chain connects TRBV28 to TRBJ1-5, with 8 bases lining up with TRBD1. The CDR3 has 14 residues. After removal of 6 bases from V and 9 bases from J, the junction contained 10 bases not matched to a gene. Germline V CDR1 and CDR2: MDHEN, SYDVKM. CDR3 coding DNA: TGTGCCAGCAGCCCCGACAGGGGCTCTTGGCCCCAGCATTTT. It codes for CASSPDRGSWPQHF.

This sequence joins TRBV19 and TRBJ2-7; D ambiguous. Germline CDR1 reads LNHDA; CDR2 reads SQIVND (reference sequence). The CDR3 runs 12 residues. V lost 3 bases and J 3 bases, leaving 6 bases between the germline ends. In nucleotides, the CDR3 is TGTGCCAGTAGTATCGTGGGCTACGAGCAGTACTTC. Translation gives CASSIVGYEQYF.

The chain links TRBV10-3 to TRBJ2-7; a possible D gene is TRBD2 (6 bases). This CDR3 spans 16 amino acids. The V gene's germline CDR1 is ENHRY and CDR2 SYGVKD. The V gene lost 4 bases and the J gene lost 3 bases, with 19 bases spanning the gap. CDR3 region: CAISATRGKGRYEQYF. The DNA for the CDR3 is TGTGCCATCAGTGCAACCCGGGGGAAAGGGCGCTACGAGCAGTACTTC.

The chain employs TRBV6-5 and TRBJ2-1; no firm D call. This CDR3 region has 13 residues. V shed 5 bases and J shed 8 bases, with 13 bases lying between them. The germline V gene encodes CDR1 MNHEY and CDR2 SVGAGI. The DNA of the CDR3 is TGTGCCAGCAGTATCCGACTCGGCGATGAGCAGTTCTTC. Amino acids: CASSIRLGDEQFF.

The rearrangement links TRBV27 to TRBJ2-7, with 14 bases matching TRBD2. Germline CDR1 reads MNHEY; CDR2 reads SMNVEV (reference sequence). There are 14 residues in the CDR3. J gave up 6 bases and V 6 bases, and 4 bases lay outside the gene matches. The CDR3 region has the DNA TGTGCCAGCAGCCCGGGACTAGCGGGAGCCGAGCAGTACTTC. Translating it yields CASSPGLAGAEQYF.

The rearrangement links TRBV4-3 to TRBJ1-4; D unresolved. Germline CDR1 is LGHNA and CDR2 is YSLEER. Trimming removed 3 bases at V and 14 bases at J, with 13 bases between. The CDR3 has 12 residues. CDR3 in DNA: TGCGCCAGCAGCCAGGGAGGAAGCCCGCTGTTTTTT. Amino acid sequence: CASSQGGSPLFF.

V and J are TRBV12-3 or TRBV12-4 and TRBJ2-1; perhaps D is TRBD1 or TRBD2 (7 bases each). V shed 6 bases and J shed 12 bases, with 15 bases lying between them. The CDR3 has 12 amino acids. CDR3 nucleotide sequence: TGTGCCAGCAGCCCTCAGGGGGGGTGGCAGTTCTTC. Protein sequence: CASSPQGGWQFF.

The chain is built from TRBV5-4 and TRBJ1-3; D is uncertain. V was clipped by 7 bases and J by 0 bases, with 8 bases between them. The germline V gene encodes CDR1 SGHNT and CDR2 YYREEE (reference sequence). This CDR3 has 13 residues. CDR3: CASGRSSGNTIYF. As DNA, the CDR3 is TGTGCCAGCGGGAGGAGCTCTGGAAACACCATATATTTT.

The chain combines TRBV18 with TRBJ2-1, with TRBD2 matching 7 bases. V lost 0 bases to trimming and J lost 1 base; unmatched junction nucleotides: 3. This CDR3 has 16 amino acids. The germline gives CDR1 KGHSH, CDR2 LQKENI. CDR3 in DNA: TGTGCCAGCTCACCACCGATCGGGGGGTCCTACAATGAGCAGTTCTTC. It is translated as CASSPPIGGSYNEQFF.

The rearrangement links TRBV7-8 to TRBJ2-7; the D is unclear. The CDR3 length is 14 residues. Trimming pared 1 base from V and 2 bases from J, leaving 9 bases between. Germline V CDR1 and CDR2: SGHVS, FQNEAQ. The DNA for the CDR3 is TGTGCCAGCAGCTTAGGGCGGTGGACCTACGAGCAGTACTTC. This gives the protein CASSLGRWTYEQYF.

The genes are TRBV28 and TRBJ2-4, with 12 bases aligning to TRBD2. CDR3 length: 19 amino acids. The V gene end was trimmed by 6 bases and the J gene end by 0 bases; junction bases not matched to a gene: 12. CDR1 is MDHEN, CDR2 SYDVKM, per germline. CDR3 amino acids: CASSILGTSGHLAKNIQYF. The CDR3 nucleotides read TGTGCCAGCAGCATACTCGGGACTAGCGGGCATCTAGCCAAAAACATTCAGTACTTC.

This chain uses TRBV27 with TRBJ1-5; D ambiguous. This CDR3 is built from 13 residues. The V gene's germline CDR1 is MNHEY and CDR2 SMNVEV (reference sequence). V was shortened by 0 bases and J by 7 bases, with 7 bases between the two germline ends. CDR3 residues: CASSLSNEQPQHF. Written as DNA, the CDR3 is TGTGCCAGCAGTTTATCGAACGAACAGCCCCAGCATTTT.

This chain connects TRBV30 to TRBJ2-1; 11 bases line up with TRBD2. Trimming cost V 8 bases and J 7 bases; bases outside gene matches: 4. CDR1 is GTSNPN, CDR2 SVGIG, per germline (reference sequence). CDR3 length equals 12 residues. The CDR3 DNA sequence: TGTGCCGGGACTAGCGGATTTAATGAGCAGTTCTTC. It codes for CAGTSGFNEQFF.

The chain recombines TRBV19 with TRBJ2-2, with D uncertain. V was shortened by 6 bases and J by 1 base, with 12 bases between the two germline ends. CDR3 length: 15 amino acids. Per the germline V gene, CDR1 is LNHDA and CDR2 is SQIVND (reference sequence). The CDR3 reads CASRAGAENTGELFF. The CDR3 DNA is TGTGCCAGTAGAGCAGGCGCAGAGAACACCGGGGAGCTGTTTTTT.

In this sample, this clone turned up once. The J gene is TRBJ2-7, the V gene TRBV19, with TRBD1 matching 9 bases. This CDR3 has 16 residues. After removal of 4 bases from V and 1 base from J, the junction contained 8 bases not matched to a gene. Germline V lookup: CDR1 LNHDA, CDR2 SQIVND (reference sequence). The CDR3 nucleotides read TGTGCCAGTAGTACTCCCGGGACAGGGAATTCCTACGAGCAGTACTTC. This translates into CASSTPGTGNSYEQYF. The complete variable domain, with remaining parts taken from reference TRBV19 and TRBJ2-7, reads DGGITQSPKYLFRKEGQNVTLSCEQNLNHDAMYWYRQDPGQGLRLIYYSQIVNDFQKGDIAEGYSVSREKKESFPLTVTSAQKNPTAFYLCASSTPGTGNSYEQYFGPGTRLTVT.

The DNA for the CDR3 is TGTGCCAGCAGCCTCTCGTCCCTCAATTCACCCCTCCACTTT. Translation gives CASSLSSLNSPLHF. The genes are TRBV7-2 and TRBJ1-6; D ambiguous. Germline CDR1 and CDR2: SGHTA and FQGNSA. The CDR3 sequence is 14 residues long. V lost 5 bases and J 7 bases, leaving 12 bases between the germline ends.

The rearrangement uses TRBV12-3 or TRBV12-4 and TRBJ1-2; 7 bases are a match to TRBD1. With 7 bases clipped from V and 4 bases from J, the junction kept 6 bases outside the gene matches. The CDR3 consists of 13 residues. The CDR3 nucleotides are TGTGCCAGCACACCAGGGGGAAGCTATGGCTACACCTTC. Its translation is CASTPGGSYGYTF.

The V call is TRBV5-6, the J call TRBJ2-7; D is ambiguous. Germline V gene data show CDR1 as SGHDT and CDR2 as YYEEEE. The V end lost 2 bases, the J end lost 3 bases, and 9 bases lay between the germline ends. CDR3 size: 13 residues. Here the CDR3 DNA reads TGTGCCAGCAGCTTATCTGGGATCTACGAGCAGTACTTC. Protein: CASSLSGIYEQYF.